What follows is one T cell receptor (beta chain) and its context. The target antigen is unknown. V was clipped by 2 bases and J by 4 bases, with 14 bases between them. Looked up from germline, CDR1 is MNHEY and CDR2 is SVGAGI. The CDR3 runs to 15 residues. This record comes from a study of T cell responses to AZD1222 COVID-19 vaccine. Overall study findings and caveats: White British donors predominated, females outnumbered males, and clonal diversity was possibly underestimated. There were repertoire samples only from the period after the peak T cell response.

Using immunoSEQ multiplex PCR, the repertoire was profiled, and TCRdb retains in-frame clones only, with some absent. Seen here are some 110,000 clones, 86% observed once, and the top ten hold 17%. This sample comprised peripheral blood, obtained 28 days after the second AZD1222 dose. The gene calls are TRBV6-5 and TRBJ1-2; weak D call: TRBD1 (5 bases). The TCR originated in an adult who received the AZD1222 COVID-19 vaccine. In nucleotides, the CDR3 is TGTGCCAGCAGTTACACAGCTGCGGGACTCTATGGCTACACCTTC. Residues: CASSYTAAGLYGYTF.